This T cell receptor (beta chain) was sequenced for a study of human T cells and chemical hapten exposure (TCRdb year 2021). For the study in its entirety: For sensitization, 2% DPC in acetone was applied to a 2 cm by 2 cm area of upper inner arm skin. Blood for TCR sequencing was provided by twenty-nine alopecia patients at one to four time points (pre-sensitization, 2, 6 and 24 weeks). Blood samples were taken from patients before sensitization (week 0) and at 2, 6 and about 24 weeks after DPC sensitization. Peripheral blood TCR repertoire changes were tracked in vivo in alopecia patients during primary and secondary sensitization to the hapten diphenylcyclopropenone (DPC). Patch testing on the upper back used Finn chambers containing 0.01% DPC, with scoring done after 6 days according to International Contact Dermatitis Research Group standards. The libraries were sequenced as a pool, and the TCR yield per sample differed mostly because of small variations in library volumes within the pool. Throughout the study period of roughly 24 weeks, patients also received therapeutic DPC doses to the scalp every week. Most of the patients in the cohort were female, and the cohort covered alopecia areata with under or over 50% scalp involvement, alopecia totalis and alopecia universalis. Summary of the overall study and its limitations: Patch test score correlated positively with the number of PT1 expanded TCRs, reaching significance at thresholds 8, 16 and 32 but not at 4. After repeated subsampling, the strength of the expansion versus patch-test correlation and the threshold at which it became significant changed. Expanded TCRs formed significantly more large CDR3 similarity clusters than pre-sensitization or healthy control sets, consistent with antigen-driven responses. Because every patient had alopecia, a presumed autoimmune disease, the patients' immune response might differ from that of healthy individuals. The number of TCRs above 1 in 1000 frequency did not change with DPC sensitization; there was no evidence of global repertoire structure alterations.

The sample's time point, from its label and the paper: patch test 2, 6 weeks after DPC sensitization. The treatment or condition label corresponds to: therapeutic diphenylcyclopropenone sensitization with weekly scalp DPC. Blood at each patch-test visit was drawn before the patch test was applied. Patients were eligible if aged 18 to 70, diagnosed with alopecia and judged suitable for DPC therapy, and pregnant patients were excluded. Total RNA was extracted from unfractionated whole blood that had been collected in Tempus Blood RNA tubes. Many counts were recorded for this clonotype. The antigen it recognizes is unknown. No base qualities exist here, and no much larger clone lies one base off it. Receptor amplification or capture employed RACE. The data were produced on a NextSeq 500. During library preparation, unique molecular identifiers were attached to individual cDNA molecules so that TCRs could be counted quantitatively and reproducibly. Each blood RNA sample was used to sequence both TCR alpha and TCR beta chains. As for how the authors treated the data: Samples had a median of roughly 91,000 TCRs, with a range from roughly 23,224 to 750,000. V, J and CDR3 annotation of the TCR reads was carried out using the Decombinator software suite. For the PS versus PT1 abundance plots, all samples were subsampled to the same number of TCRs (28,000). TCRs were defined as expanded if absent before sensitization and observed at least eight times at the 2-week time point. The raw public reads went through TCRdb reprocessing: fastp at Q25, MiXCR clone calling, in-frame beta chains kept. Each record represents a unique CDR3 protein, reported with the most common genes and DNA among its rows. It is TCRdb's table, rather than the study itself, that gives the V and J calls and clone size. The sample records approximately 110,000 distinct CDR3 sequences, less than 10% of which are singletons. The top ten clonotypes cover around 3% of the sample.

Cut back by 6 bases and 3 bases, the V and J ends lie 17 bases apart. The CDR1 and CDR2 encoded by the germline V gene are MDHEN and SYDVKM. Including cysteine and phenylalanine, the CDR3 has 16 amino acids. Of all the DNA, just the CDR3 is kept, 48 bases in frame from base 1. Rearrangement joined TRBV28 to TRBJ2-2; the D region may be TRBD1 or TRBD2, each matching 6 bases equally. The TCR was taken from a woman in her thirties or forties with alopecia areata. Some clones in this sample may be carry-over from other donors' samples. The input for sequencing was whole blood, taken in connection with sensitization to the hapten diphenylcyclopropenone (DPC). The CDR3 reads as follows: CASSPPGAGDTGELFF. The nucleotide sequence is TGTGCCAGCAGCCCCCCGGGGGCCGGGGACACCGGGGAGCTGTTTTTT. Here the CDR3 is joined to the reference TRBV28 and TRBJ2-2 genes, and the full variable domain is: DVKVTQSSRYLVKRTGEKVFLECVQDMDHENMFWYRQDPGLGLRLIYFSYDVKMKEKGDIPEGYSVSREKKERFSLILESASTNQTSMYLCASSPPGAGDTGELFFGEGSRLTVL.